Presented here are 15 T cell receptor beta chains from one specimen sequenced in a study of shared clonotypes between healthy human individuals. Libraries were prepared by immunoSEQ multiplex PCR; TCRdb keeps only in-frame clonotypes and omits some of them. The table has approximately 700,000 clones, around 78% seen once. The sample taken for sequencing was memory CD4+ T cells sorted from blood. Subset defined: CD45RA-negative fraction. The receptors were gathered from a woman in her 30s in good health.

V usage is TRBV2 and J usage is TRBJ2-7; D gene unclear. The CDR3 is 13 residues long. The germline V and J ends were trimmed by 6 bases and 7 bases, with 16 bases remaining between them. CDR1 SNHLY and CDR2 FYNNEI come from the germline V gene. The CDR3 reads CASRSVGFGEQYF. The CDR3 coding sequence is TGTGCCAGCAGGTCCGTGGGGTTTGGGGAGCAGTACTTC. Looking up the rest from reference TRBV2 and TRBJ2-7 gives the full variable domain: EPEVTQTPSHQVTQMGQEVILRCVPISNHLYFYWYRQILGQKVEFLVSFYNNEISEKSEIFDDQFSVERPDGSNFTLKIRSTKLEDSAMYFCASRSVGFGEQYFGPGTRLTVT.

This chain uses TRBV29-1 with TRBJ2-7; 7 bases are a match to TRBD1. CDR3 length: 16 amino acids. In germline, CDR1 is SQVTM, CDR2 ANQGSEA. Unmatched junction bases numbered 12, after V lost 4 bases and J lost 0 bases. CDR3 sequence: CSVAGRSRDSSYEQYF. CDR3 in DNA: TGCAGCGTTGCGGGCAGGTCTAGGGACAGCTCCTACGAGCAGTACTTC.

CDR3 loop: CASSDYLRSSYEQYF. The DNA of the CDR3 is TGTGCCAGCAGCGACTACTTGAGGAGCTCCTACGAGCAGTACTTC. V usage is TRBV7-2 and J usage is TRBJ2-7; maybe TRBD2 (5 bases). The CDR3 totals 15 residues. Trimming removed 5 bases from V and 0 bases from J, with 14 bases in between. Germline CDR1 and CDR2: SGHTA and FQGNSA.

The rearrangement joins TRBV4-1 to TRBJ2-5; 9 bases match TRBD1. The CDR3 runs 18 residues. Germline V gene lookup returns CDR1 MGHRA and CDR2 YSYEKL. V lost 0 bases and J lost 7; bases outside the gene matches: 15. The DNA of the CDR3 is TGCGCCAGCAGCCAAGATCTCTTCGGCGGACAGGGGATTTCGACCCAGTACTTC. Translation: CASSQDLFGGQGISTQYF.

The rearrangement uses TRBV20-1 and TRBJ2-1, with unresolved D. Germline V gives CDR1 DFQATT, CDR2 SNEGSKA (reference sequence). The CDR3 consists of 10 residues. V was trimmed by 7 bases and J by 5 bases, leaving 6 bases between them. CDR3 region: CSGTNNEQFF. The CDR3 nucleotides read TGCAGTGGAACCAACAATGAGCAGTTCTTC.

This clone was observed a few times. As DNA, the CDR3 is TGTGCCAGCAGTTTATCCGACGCTCTGGGAGAGCAGTACTTC. This sequence encodes CASSLSDALGEQYF. V is TRBV28 and J is TRBJ2-7; D is uncertain. This CDR3 has 14 residues. CDR1 and CDR2 from the germline V gene are MDHEN and SYDVKM. V lost 1 base to trimming and J lost 7 bases, with 14 bases between them. Filled out from reference TRBV28 and TRBJ2-7, the complete variable domain reads DVKVTQSSRYLVKRTGEKVFLECVQDMDHENMFWYRQDPGLGLRLIYFSYDVKMKEKGDIPEGYSVSREKKERFSLILESASTNQTSMYLCASSLSDALGEQYFGPGTRLTVT.

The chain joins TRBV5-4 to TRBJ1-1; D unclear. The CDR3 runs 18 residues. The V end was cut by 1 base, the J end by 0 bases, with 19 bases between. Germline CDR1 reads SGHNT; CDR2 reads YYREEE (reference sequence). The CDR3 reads CASSLFNFLPIMNTEAFF. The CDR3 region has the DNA TGTGCCAGCAGCTTGTTTAACTTCCTTCCGATTATGAACACTGAAGCTTTCTTT.

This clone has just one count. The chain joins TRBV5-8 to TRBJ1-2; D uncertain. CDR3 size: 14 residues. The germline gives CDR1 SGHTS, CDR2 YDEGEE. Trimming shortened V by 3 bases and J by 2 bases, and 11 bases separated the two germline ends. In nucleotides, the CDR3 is TGTGCCAGCAGCTGGGCGGCCGGGAACTATGGCTACACCTTC. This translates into CASSWAAGNYGYTF.

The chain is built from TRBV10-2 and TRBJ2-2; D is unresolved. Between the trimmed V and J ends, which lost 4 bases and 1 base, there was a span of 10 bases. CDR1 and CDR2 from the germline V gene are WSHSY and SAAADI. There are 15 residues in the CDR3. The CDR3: CASSVRTQNTGELFF. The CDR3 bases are TGCGCCAGCAGTGTCCGTACACAGAACACCGGGGAGCTGTTTTTT.

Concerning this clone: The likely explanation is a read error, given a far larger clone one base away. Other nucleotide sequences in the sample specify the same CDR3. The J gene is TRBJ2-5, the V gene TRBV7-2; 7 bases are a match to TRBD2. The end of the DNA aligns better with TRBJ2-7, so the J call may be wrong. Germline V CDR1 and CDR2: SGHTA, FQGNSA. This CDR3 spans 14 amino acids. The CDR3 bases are TGTGCCAGCAGCTTCCAGCGGGATTCCTACGAGCAGTACTTC. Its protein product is CASSFQRDSYEQYF.

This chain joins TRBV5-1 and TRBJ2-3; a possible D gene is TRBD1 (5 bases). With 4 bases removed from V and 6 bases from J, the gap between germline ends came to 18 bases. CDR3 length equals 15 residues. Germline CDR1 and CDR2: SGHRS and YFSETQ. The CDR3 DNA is TGCGCCAGCAGCCCCGAGCCAACAGGAACCGATACGCAGTATTTT. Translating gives CASSPEPTGTDTQYF.

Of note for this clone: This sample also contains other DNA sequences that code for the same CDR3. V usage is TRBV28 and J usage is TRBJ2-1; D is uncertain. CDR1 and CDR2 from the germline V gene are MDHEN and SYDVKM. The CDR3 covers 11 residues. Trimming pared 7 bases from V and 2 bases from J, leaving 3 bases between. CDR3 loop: CASTTYNEQFF. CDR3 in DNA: TGTGCCAGCACGACCTACAATGAGCAGTTCTTC. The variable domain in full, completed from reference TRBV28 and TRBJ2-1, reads DVKVTQSSRYLVKRTGEKVFLECVQDMDHENMFWYRQDPGLGLRLIYFSYDVKMKEKGDIPEGYSVSREKKERFSLILESASTNQTSMYLCASTTYNEQFFGPGTRLTVL.

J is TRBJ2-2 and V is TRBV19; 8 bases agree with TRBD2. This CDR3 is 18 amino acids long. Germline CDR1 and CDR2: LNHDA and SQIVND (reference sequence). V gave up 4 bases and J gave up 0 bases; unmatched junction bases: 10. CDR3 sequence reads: CASSSNLAGAANTGELFF. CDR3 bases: TGTGCCAGTAGTAGTAATCTAGCGGGCGCTGCGAACACCGGGGAGCTGTTTTTT.

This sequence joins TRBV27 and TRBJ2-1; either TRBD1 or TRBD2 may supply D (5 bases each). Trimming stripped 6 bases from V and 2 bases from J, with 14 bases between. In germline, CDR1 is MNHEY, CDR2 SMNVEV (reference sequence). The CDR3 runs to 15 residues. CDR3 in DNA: TGTGCCAGCAGCCTCGGGGCACCGACCTACAATGAGCAGTTCTTC. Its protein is CASSLGAPTYNEQFF.

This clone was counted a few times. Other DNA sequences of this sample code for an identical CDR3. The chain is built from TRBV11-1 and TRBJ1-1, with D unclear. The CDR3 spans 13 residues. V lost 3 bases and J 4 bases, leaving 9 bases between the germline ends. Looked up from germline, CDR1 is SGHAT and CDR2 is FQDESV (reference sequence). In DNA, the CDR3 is TGTGCCAGCAGCTTGAAGGAGAGCACTGAAGCTTTCTTT. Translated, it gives CASSLKESTEAFF. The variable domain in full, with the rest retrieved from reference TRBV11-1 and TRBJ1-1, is EAEVAQSPRYKITEKSQAVAFWCDPISGHATLYWYRQILGQGPELLVQFQDESVVDDSQLPKDRFSAERLKGVDSTLKIQPAELGDSAMYLCASSLKESTEAFFGQGTRLTVV.